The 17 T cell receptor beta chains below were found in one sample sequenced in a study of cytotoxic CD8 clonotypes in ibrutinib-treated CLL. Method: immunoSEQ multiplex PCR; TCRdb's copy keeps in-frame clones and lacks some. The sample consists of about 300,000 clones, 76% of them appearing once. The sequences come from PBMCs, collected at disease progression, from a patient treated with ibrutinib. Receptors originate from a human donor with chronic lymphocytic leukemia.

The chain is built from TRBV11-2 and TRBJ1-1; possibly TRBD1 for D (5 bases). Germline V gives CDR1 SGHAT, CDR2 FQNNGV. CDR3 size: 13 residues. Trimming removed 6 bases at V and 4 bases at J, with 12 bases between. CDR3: CASRDQGGTEAFF. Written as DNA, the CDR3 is TGTGCCAGCAGGGATCAGGGTGGCACTGAAGCTTTCTTT.

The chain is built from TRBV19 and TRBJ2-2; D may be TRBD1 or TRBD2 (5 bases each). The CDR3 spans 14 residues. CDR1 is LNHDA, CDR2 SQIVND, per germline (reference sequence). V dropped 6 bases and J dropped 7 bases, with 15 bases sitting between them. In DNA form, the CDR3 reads TGTGCCAGTAGCGCCTACGGGACGGTCGGGGAGCTGTTTTTT. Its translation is CASSAYGTVGELFF.

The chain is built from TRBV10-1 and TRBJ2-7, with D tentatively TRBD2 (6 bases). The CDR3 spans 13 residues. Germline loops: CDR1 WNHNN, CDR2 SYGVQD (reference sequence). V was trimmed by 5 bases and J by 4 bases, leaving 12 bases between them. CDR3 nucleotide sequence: TGCGCCAGCAGTCCAGCGGGCGTGTACGAGCAGTACTTC. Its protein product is CASSPAGVYEQYF.

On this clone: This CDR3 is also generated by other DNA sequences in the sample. CDR3 sequence: CASSSYRDTEAFF. DNA of the CDR3: TGTGCCAGCAGCTCATACAGGGACACTGAAGCTTTCTTT. The rearrangement joins TRBV7-3 to TRBJ1-1, with D possibly being TRBD1 (6 bases). Per germline, CDR1 SGHTA and CDR2 FQGTGA. Trimming removed 4 bases from V and 3 bases from J, with 9 bases in between. The CDR3 consists of 13 residues.

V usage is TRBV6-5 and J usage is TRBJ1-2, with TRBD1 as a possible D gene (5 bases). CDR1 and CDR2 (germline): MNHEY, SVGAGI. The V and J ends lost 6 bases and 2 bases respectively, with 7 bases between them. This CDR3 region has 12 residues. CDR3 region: CASRQENYGYTF. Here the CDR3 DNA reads TGTGCCAGCAGACAGGAAAACTATGGCTACACCTTC.

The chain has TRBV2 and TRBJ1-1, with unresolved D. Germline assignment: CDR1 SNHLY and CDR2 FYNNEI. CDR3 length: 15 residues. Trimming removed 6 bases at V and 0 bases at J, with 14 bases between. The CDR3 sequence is CASSPPSSMNTEAFF. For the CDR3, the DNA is TGTGCCAGCAGCCCACCCTCAAGCATGAACACTGAAGCTTTCTTT.

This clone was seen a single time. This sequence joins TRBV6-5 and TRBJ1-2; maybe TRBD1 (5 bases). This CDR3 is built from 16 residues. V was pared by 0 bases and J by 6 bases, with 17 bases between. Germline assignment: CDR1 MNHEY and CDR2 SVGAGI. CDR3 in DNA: TGTGCCAGCAGTTACTCGGCGAGGGGCTGGGGAGATGGCTACACCTTC. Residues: CASSYSARGWGDGYTF.

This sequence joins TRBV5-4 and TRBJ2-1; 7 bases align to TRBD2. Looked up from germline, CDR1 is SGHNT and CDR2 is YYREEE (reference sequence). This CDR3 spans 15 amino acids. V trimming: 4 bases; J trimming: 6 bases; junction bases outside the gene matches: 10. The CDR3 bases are TGTGCCAGCAGCACCACGGGGCGGGGGAGCAATGAGCAGTTCTTC. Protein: CASSTTGRGSNEQFF.

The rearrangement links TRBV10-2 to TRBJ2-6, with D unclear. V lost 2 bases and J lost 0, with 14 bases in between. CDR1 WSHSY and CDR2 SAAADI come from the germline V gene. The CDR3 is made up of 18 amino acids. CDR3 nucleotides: TGCGCCAGCAGTGAGGCTCTCCTTTTGGTCTCTGGGGCCAACGTCCTGACTTTC. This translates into CASSEALLLVSGANVLTF.

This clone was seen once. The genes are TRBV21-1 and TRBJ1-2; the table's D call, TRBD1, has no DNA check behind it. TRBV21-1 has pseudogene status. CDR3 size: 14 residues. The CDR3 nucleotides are TGTGCCAGCAGCAAAACAGGGGCTAACTATGGCTACACCTTC. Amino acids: CASSKTGANYGYTF.

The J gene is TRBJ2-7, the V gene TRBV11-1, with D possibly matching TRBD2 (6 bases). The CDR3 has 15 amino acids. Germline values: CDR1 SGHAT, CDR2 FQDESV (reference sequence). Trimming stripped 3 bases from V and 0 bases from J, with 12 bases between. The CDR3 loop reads CASSLNRGASYEQYF. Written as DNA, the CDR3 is TGTGCCAGCAGCTTGAATCGCGGGGCCTCCTACGAGCAGTACTTC.

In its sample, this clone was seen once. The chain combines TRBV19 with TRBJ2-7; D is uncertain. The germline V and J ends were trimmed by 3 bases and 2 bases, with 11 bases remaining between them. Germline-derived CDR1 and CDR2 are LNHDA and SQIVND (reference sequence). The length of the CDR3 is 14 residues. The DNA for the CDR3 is TGTGCCAGTAGTATCGCCCCCACAGCCTACGAGCAGTACTTC. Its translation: CASSIAPTAYEQYF.

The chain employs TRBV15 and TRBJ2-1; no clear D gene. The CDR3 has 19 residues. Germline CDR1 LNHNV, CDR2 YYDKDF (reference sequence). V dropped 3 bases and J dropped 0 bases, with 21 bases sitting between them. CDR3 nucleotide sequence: TGTGCCACCAGCAGGAGGCCCCTATCGGCACACCTCTCCTACAATGAGCAGTTCTTC. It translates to CATSRRPLSAHLSYNEQFF. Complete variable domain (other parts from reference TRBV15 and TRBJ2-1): DAMVIQNPRYQVTQFGKPVTLSCSQTLNHNVMYWYQQKSSQAPKLLFHYYDKDFNNEADTPDNFQSRRPNTSFCFLDIRSPGLGDTAMYLCATSRRPLSAHLSYNEQFFGPGTRLTVL.

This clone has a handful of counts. CDR3 bases: TGTGCTAGTGGTTTGGTACTTTCAGGGGGATATGGCTACACCTTC. Its protein is CASGLVLSGGYGYTF. This rearrangement joins TRBV12-5 to TRBJ1-2, with 7 bases identical to TRBD1. Germline-derived CDR1 and CDR2 are LGHNT and FRNRAP. The CDR3 loop spans 15 amino acids. With 0 bases clipped from V and 5 bases from J, the junction kept 6 bases outside the gene matches.

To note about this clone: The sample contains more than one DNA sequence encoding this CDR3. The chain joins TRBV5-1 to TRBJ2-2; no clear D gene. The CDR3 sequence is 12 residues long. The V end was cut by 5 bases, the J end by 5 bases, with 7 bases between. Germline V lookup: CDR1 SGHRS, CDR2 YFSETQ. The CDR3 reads CASSEGTGELFF. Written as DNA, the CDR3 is TGCGCCAGCAGTGAAGGGACCGGGGAGCTGTTTTTT. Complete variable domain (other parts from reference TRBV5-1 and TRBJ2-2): KAGVTQTPRYLIKTRGQQVTLSCSPISGHRSVSWYQQTPGQGLQFLFEYFSETQRNKGNFPGRFSGRQFSNSRSEMNVSTLELGDSALYLCASSEGTGELFFGEGSRLTVL.

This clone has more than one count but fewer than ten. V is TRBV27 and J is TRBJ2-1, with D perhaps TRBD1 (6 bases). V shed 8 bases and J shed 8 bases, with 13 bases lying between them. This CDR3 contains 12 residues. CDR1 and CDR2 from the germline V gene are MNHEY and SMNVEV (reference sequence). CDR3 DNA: TGTGCCAGCTCTCCAGGGGTCGATGAGCAGTTCTTC. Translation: CASSPGVDEQFF.

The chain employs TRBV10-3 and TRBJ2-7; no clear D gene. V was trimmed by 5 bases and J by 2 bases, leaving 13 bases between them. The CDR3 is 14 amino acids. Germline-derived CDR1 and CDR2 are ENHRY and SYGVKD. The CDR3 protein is CAISKKDGPYEQYF. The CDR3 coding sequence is TGTGCCATCAGTAAGAAGGACGGGCCCTACGAGCAGTACTTC.